The clone carrying this T cell receptor (beta chain) turned up a few times. Germline loops: CDR1 SEHNR, CDR2 FQNEAQ (reference sequence). The V and J ends lost 4 bases and 7 bases, in that order; junction bases with no gene match: 6. This CDR3 has 15 residues. These data are taken from a study of T-cell memory formation after mild COVID-19. One entry per CDR3 protein, called by TCRdb with MiXCR from the 5' RACE reads. Of some 40,000 distinct CDR3 sequences in the sample, around 6.1% were seen once. Sequencing was performed on PBMCs or a T cell subset sorted from them (not recorded which). The clonotype originates from an adult who had mild COVID-19 (a few samples of this study predate the infection). Cell type and time point are not known. The chain is built from TRBV7-9 and TRBJ1-4; 10 bases fit TRBD1. The DNA for the CDR3 is TGTGCCAGCAGCTCATCCTGGACAGGGGGTGAAAAACTGTTTTTT. Translation gives CASSSSWTGGEKLFF.